This entry features one T cell receptor (beta chain) sequence. The record originates from a study of blood T cell repertoires in COVID-19. Study at large: Sample material is recorded as cDNA or gDNA derived from T cells, B-cell-depleted T cells, or PBMCs.

In the authors' workflow: Nucleated cell number was recorded as an estimate derived from reference gene primer amplification. Clones were sequenced by immunoSEQ multiplex PCR, and TCRdb holds only the in-frame ones, with some missing. That table furnishes V, J and clone size, whereas the DNA furnished D and trimming. The sample yields 35,000 to 45,000 clones, approximately 90% seen once. With 0 bases clipped from V and 5 bases from J, the junction kept 5 bases outside the gene matches. The CDR3 covers 16 residues. Germline V gene data show CDR1 as MNHEY and CDR2 as SVGAGI. This receptor was identified in a human donor in a cohort sampled during active COVID-19. The chain links TRBV6-5 to TRBJ2-7; 12 bases line up with TRBD2. The sample was peripheral blood. CDR3 residues: CASSYSTSGGSDEQYF. CDR3 coding DNA: TGTGCCAGCAGTTACTCGACTAGCGGGGGCAGTGACGAGCAGTACTTC.